A single sample is the source of the 20 T cell receptor beta chains below, sequenced in a study of blood T cell repertoires in COVID-19. Sequencing was performed with immunoSEQ multiplex PCR; in TCRdb, only in-frame clones are kept and a portion is missing. This sample has around 130,000 clones, with about 83% found just once. The source material was peripheral blood. The receptors stem from a human donor in a cohort sampled during active COVID-19.

The rearrangement joins TRBV4-1 to TRBJ1-4; 9 bases agree with TRBD1. The ends lost 0 bases at V and 6 bases at J; junction bases unmatched: 2. The CDR3 loop spans 15 amino acids. Germline V CDR1 and CDR2: MGHRA, YSYEKL. The CDR3 reads CASSQEGQGDEKLFF. CDR3 DNA: TGCGCCAGCAGCCAAGAGGGACAGGGAGATGAAAAACTGTTTTTT.

The CDR3 DNA reads TGCAGCGCTGCCCCCTCGACTAGCTCGGGGCTGGCCCAGTACTTC. Its protein product is CSAAPSTSSGLAQYF. The chain combines TRBV29-1 with TRBJ2-5; 7 positions match TRBD2. Germline CDR1 is SQVTM and CDR2 is ANQGSEA. The CDR3 spans 15 residues. With 7 bases clipped from V and 9 bases from J, the junction kept 20 bases outside the gene matches.

The CDR3 loop is CASSPGQGSPETQYF. The CDR3 bases are TGCGCCAGCAGCCCGGGACAGGGGTCGCCCGAGACCCAGTACTTC. This chain connects TRBV5-1 to TRBJ2-5; TRBD1 matches at 10 bases. This CDR3 is 15 amino acids long. The junction had 8 bases not matched to a gene; V was cut back by 4 bases and J by 5 bases. Germline V gene data show CDR1 as SGHRS and CDR2 as YFSETQ. Complete variable domain (other parts from reference TRBV5-1 and TRBJ2-5): KAGVTQTPRYLIKTRGQQVTLSCSPISGHRSVSWYQQTPGQGLQFLFEYFSETQRNKGNFPGRFSGRQFSNSRSEMNVSTLELGDSALYLCASSPGQGSPETQYFGPGTRLLVL.

This clone is judged medium-sized. The gene calls are TRBV7-9 and TRBJ1-2, with D unresolved. V lost 5 bases and J lost 3, with 13 bases in between. Germline values: CDR1 SEHNR, CDR2 FQNEAQ (reference sequence). This CDR3 is 14 amino acids long. The CDR3 DNA is TGTGCCAGCAGCGAAAGGATCGGGGACTATGGCTACACCTTC. Translated: CASSERIGDYGYTF.

This rearrangement joins TRBV7-6 to TRBJ2-3; D is unclear. The V gene lost 6 bases and the J gene lost 0 bases, with 7 bases spanning the gap. The CDR3 loop spans 13 amino acids. In germline, CDR1 is SGHVS, CDR2 FNYEAQ. The CDR3 spells CASSSTSTDTQYF. DNA for the CDR3: TGTGCCAGCAGTTCGACTAGCACAGATACGCAGTATTTT.

The chain has TRBV6-5 and TRBJ1-5, with 9 bases identical to TRBD1. Germline-derived CDR1 and CDR2 are MNHEY and SVGAGI. V lost 6 bases, J lost 5 bases, and 5 bases stayed unmatched. CDR3 length: 14 amino acids. The CDR3 protein is CASRTGGNDQPQHF. In DNA, the CDR3 is TGTGCCAGCAGGACAGGGGGTAATGATCAGCCCCAGCATTTT.

The V gene is TRBV27, the J gene TRBJ2-1, with 8 positions matching TRBD2. Trimming removed 5 bases from V and 4 bases from J; junction bases left unmatched: 10. Germline assignment: CDR1 MNHEY and CDR2 SMNVEV (reference sequence). The CDR3 is 16 residues long. DNA for the CDR3: TGTGCCAGCAGTGAGCCCGAGCGGGGGCTTTACAATGAGCAGTTCTTC. Its protein product is CASSEPERGLYNEQFF.

This clone has a single count. This chain joins TRBV5-1 and TRBJ1-4, with 10 bases fitting TRBD1. The CDR3 extends over 15 amino acids. Germline V lookup: CDR1 SGHRS, CDR2 YFSETQ. The V and J ends lost 0 bases and 8 bases, in that order; junction bases with no gene match: 4. The CDR3: CASSLEGQGWEKLFF. The CDR3 bases are TGCGCCAGCAGCTTGGAGGGACAGGGGTGGGAAAAACTGTTTTTT.

This clone was seen a single time. V usage is TRBV5-1 and J usage is TRBJ2-1; weak D call: TRBD2 (6 bases). V was clipped by 0 bases and J by 6 bases, with 22 bases between them. Germline V gives CDR1 SGHRS, CDR2 YFSETQ. The CDR3 has 18 residues. DNA of the CDR3: TGCGCCAGCAGCTTGGTGTGGGACGGGAGAGGTGGGGGCAATGAGCAGTTCTTC. Protein: CASSLVWDGRGGGNEQFF.

The genes are TRBV5-5 and TRBJ1-2, with 8 bases fitting TRBD1. This CDR3 region has 18 residues. The V gene's germline CDR1 is SGHKS and CDR2 YYEKEE (reference sequence). V dropped 4 bases and J dropped 4; count of bases not matched to a gene: 18. The CDR3 sequence is CASSPTFGQGGVFYGYTF. The CDR3 nucleotides are TGTGCCAGCAGCCCCACCTTTGGACAGGGAGGAGTTTTCTATGGCTACACCTTC.

This chain joins TRBV3-1 (or the pseudogene TRBV3-2) and TRBJ2-5, with 8 nucleotides matching TRBD2. The length of the CDR3 is 12 residues. Germline CDR1 is LGHDT and CDR2 is YNNKEL (reference sequence). V gave up 4 bases and J gave up 5 bases; unmatched junction bases: 0. The CDR3 DNA sequence: TGTGCCAGCAGCCGACTAGCGGAGACCCAGTACTTC. Translating gives CASSRLAETQYF.

The chain employs TRBV15 and TRBJ1-2, with 7 bases that match TRBD1. V shed 0 bases, J shed 1 base, and the junction held 8 bases outside the gene matches. In germline, CDR1 is LNHNV, CDR2 YYDKDF (reference sequence). The CDR3 runs 17 residues. The chain's CDR3 is CATSRDPRTGSNYGYTF. CDR3 in DNA: TGTGCCACCAGCAGAGATCCCCGGACAGGCAGTAACTATGGCTACACCTTC.

This clone was seen only a few times. This chain joins TRBV30 and TRBJ1-5; 8 bases map to TRBD1. This CDR3 has 14 amino acids. The trim removed 3 bases at V and 6 bases at J, leaving 7 bases unmatched. CDR1 and CDR2 (germline): GTSNPN, SVGIG (reference sequence). The CDR3 spells CAWSETGGSQPQHF. In nucleotides, the CDR3 is TGTGCCTGGAGCGAAACAGGGGGTTCTCAGCCCCAGCATTTT. Complete variable domain (other parts from reference TRBV30 and TRBJ1-5): SQTIHQWPATLVQPVGSPLSLECTVEGTSNPNLYWYRQAAGRGLQLLFYSVGIGQISSEVPQNLSASRPQDRQFILSSKKLLLSDSGFYLCAWSETGGSQPQHFGDGTRLSIL.

The CDR3 region is CASSLVIGLETQYF. CDR3 DNA: TGTGCCAGCAGCTTGGTGATCGGTTTGGAGACCCAGTACTTC. The chain employs TRBV7-6 and TRBJ2-5, with D hard to call. Trimming took 3 bases from V and 5 from J, leaving 13 bases between them. CDR1 is SGHVS, CDR2 FNYEAQ, per germline. The CDR3 sequence is 14 residues long.

The chain employs TRBV29-1 and TRBJ2-3, with unresolved D. V gave up 4 bases and J gave up 0 bases, with 14 bases separating them. The germline V gene has CDR1 SQVTM and CDR2 ANQGSEA. The CDR3 is made up of 15 amino acids. The DNA of the CDR3 is TGCAGCGTTGGGGCCCCAGCACCAAGCACAGATACGCAGTATTTT. Protein: CSVGAPAPSTDTQYF.

The V gene is TRBV4-1, the J gene TRBJ2-7, with TRBD1 identical over 9 bases. The CDR3 runs to 15 residues. Per the germline V gene, CDR1 is MGHRA and CDR2 is YSYEKL. Unmatched junction bases numbered 10, after V lost 5 bases and J lost 5 bases. The CDR3 DNA reads as TGCGCCAGCAGCGCGCCGGGACAGGGTTTGGACGAGCAGTACTTC. It yields the protein CASSAPGQGLDEQYF.

V is TRBV7-7 and J is TRBJ2-2, with 7 bases that match TRBD1. The CDR3 sequence is 15 residues long. V gave up 4 bases and J gave up 5 bases; unmatched junction bases: 7. CDR1 and CDR2 (germline): SSHAT, FNYEAQ (reference sequence). The CDR3 region is CASSSAGTATGELFF. CDR3 nucleotide sequence: TGTGCCAGCAGCTCCGCCGGGACAGCAACCGGGGAGCTGTTTTTT.

The chain is built from TRBV3-1 (or the pseudogene TRBV3-2) and TRBJ2-2, with 9 bases lining up with TRBD2. CDR3 length: 18 residues. V dropped 4 bases and J dropped 0; count of bases not matched to a gene: 9. Germline CDR1 and CDR2: LGHDT and YNNKEL (reference sequence). CDR3 bases: TGTGCCAGCAGCCGGGCTAGCGGGGCCAACTCGAACACCGGGGAGCTGTTTTTT. Translation gives CASSRASGANSNTGELFF.

V gene TRBV7-8 combines with J gene TRBJ2-3; 8 nucleotides align to TRBD1. Germline V lookup: CDR1 SGHVS, CDR2 FQNEAQ. J lost 6 bases, V lost 1 base, and 6 bases had no gene match. CDR3 length: 15 amino acids. The CDR3 coding sequence is TGTGCCAGCAGCTTAGGAGACAGGGGTTGGGATACGCAGTATTTT. This encodes CASSLGDRGWDTQYF.

The chain employs TRBV7-2 and TRBJ1-5; TRBD1 matches at 8 bases. This CDR3 contains 15 residues. CDR1 is SGHTA and CDR2 is FQGNSA in the germline V gene. V gave up 3 bases and J gave up 3 bases; unmatched junction bases: 4. The CDR3 region has the DNA TGTGCCAGCAGCTTTGACAGGGGAGCCAATCAGCCCCAGCATTTT. Protein: CASSFDRGANQPQHF. Filled out from reference TRBV7-2 and TRBJ1-5, the complete variable domain reads GAGVSQSPSNKVTEKGKDVELRCDPISGHTALYWYRQSLGQGLEFLIYFQGNSAPDKSGLPSDRFSAERTGGSVSTLTIQRTQQEDSAVYLCASSFDRGANQPQHFGDGTRLSIL.